This TCR beta chain was profiled in a study of blood T cell repertoires in COVID-19. Study in general: From T cells, B-cell-depleted T cells, or PBMCs came the material, which was cDNA or gDNA.

Germline V gene lookup returns CDR1 SEHNR and CDR2 FQNEAQ (reference sequence). V was clipped by 5 bases and J by 0 bases, with 15 bases between them. This CDR3 has 16 amino acids. The table came from immunoSEQ multiplex PCR; TCRdb's copy has only in-frame clones and leaves some out. The table includes 30,000 to 40,000 clones, approximately 90% detected once. This chain uses TRBV7-9 with TRBJ2-3; weak D call: TRBD2 (5 bases). This TCR derives from a man over 45 with active COVID-19. The sample was peripheral blood. CDR3 bases: TGTGCCAGCAGCCCCCTAAGAGGGAGTAGCACAGATACGCAGTATTTT. As protein: CASSPLRGSSTDTQYF.